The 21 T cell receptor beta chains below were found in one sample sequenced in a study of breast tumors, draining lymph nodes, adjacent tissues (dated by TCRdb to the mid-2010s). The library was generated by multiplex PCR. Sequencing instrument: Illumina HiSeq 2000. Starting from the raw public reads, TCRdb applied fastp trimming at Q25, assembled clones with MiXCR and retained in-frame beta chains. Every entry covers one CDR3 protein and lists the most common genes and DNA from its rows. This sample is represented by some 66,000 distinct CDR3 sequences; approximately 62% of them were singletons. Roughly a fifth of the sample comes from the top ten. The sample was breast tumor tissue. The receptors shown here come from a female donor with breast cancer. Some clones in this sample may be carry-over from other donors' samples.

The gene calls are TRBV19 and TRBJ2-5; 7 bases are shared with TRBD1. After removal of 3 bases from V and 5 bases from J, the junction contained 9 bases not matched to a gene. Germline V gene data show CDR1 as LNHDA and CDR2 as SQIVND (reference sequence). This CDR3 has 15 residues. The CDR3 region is CASSILHRGKETQYF. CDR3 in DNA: TGTGCCAGTAGTATCCTCCACAGGGGAAAGGAGACCCAGTACTTC.

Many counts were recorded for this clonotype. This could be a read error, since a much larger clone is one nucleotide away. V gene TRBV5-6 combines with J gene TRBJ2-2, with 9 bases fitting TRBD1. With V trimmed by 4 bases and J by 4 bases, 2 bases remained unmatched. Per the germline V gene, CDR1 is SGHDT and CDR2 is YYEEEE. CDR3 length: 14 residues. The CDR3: CASSRTGATGELFF. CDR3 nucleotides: TGTGCCAGCAGCCGGACAGGGGCCACCGGGGAGCTGTTTTTT.

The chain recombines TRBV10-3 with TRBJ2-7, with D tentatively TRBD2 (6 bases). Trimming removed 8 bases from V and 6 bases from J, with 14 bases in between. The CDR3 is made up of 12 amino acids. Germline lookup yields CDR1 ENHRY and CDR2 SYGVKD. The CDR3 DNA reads TGTGCCATCCAAATGGAGGGGTCCGAGCAGTACTTC. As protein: CAIQMEGSEQYF.

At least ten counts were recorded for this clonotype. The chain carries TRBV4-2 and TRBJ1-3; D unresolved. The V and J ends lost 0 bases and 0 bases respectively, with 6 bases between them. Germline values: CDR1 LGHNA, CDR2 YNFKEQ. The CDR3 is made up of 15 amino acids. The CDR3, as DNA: TGTGCCAGCAGCCAAGAGGCAAGCTCTGGAAACACCATATATTTT. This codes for CASSQEASSGNTIYF.

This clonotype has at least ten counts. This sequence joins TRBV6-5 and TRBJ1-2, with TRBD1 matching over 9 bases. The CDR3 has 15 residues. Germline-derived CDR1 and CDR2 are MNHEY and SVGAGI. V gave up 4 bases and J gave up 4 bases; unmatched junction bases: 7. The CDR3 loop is CASSSHGTGSYGYTF. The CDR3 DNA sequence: TGTGCCAGCAGTTCTCACGGGACAGGGTCCTATGGCTACACCTTC.

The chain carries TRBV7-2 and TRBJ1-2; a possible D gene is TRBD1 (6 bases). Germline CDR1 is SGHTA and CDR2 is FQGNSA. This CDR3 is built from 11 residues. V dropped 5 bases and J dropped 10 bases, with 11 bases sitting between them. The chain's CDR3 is CASSQGGHYTF. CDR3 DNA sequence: TGTGCCAGCAGCCAAGGGGGACACTACACCTTC.

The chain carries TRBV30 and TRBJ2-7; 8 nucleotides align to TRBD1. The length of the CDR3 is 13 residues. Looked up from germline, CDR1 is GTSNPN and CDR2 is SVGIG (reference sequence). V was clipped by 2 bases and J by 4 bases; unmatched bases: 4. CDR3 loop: CAWSRTGLYEQYF. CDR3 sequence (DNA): TGTGCCTGGAGTCGGACAGGGTTGTACGAGCAGTACTTC.

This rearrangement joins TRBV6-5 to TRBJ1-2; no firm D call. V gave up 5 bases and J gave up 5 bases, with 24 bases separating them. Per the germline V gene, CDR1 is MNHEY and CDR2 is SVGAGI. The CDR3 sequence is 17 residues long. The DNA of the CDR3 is TGTGCCAGCAGTCCAGTCCTACGCACAGATACGCAGTATGGCTACACCTTC. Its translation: CASSPVLRTDTQYGYTF.

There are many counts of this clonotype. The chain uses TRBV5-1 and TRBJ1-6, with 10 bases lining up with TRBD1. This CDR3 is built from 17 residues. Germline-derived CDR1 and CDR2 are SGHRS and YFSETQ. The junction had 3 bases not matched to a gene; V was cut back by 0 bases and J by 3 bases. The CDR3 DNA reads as TGCGCCAGCAGCTTGGGAAGGACAGGGGGCTATAATTCACCCCTCCACTTT. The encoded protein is CASSLGRTGGYNSPLHF.

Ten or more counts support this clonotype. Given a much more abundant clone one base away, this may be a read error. This chain's CDR3 is CSGGKNNEQSF. Here the CDR3 DNA reads TGCAGTGGCGGCAAAAACAATGAGCAGTCCTTC. The J gene is TRBJ2-1, the V gene TRBV20-1; D remains ambiguous. This CDR3 has 11 residues. CDR1 is DFQATT, CDR2 SNEGSKA, per germline (reference sequence).

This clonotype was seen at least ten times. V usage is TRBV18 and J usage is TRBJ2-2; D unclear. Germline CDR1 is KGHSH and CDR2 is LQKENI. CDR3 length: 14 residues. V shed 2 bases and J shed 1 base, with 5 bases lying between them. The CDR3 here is CASSPLGNTGELFF. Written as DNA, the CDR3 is TGTGCCAGCTCACCATTGGGGAACACCGGGGAGCTGTTTTTT.

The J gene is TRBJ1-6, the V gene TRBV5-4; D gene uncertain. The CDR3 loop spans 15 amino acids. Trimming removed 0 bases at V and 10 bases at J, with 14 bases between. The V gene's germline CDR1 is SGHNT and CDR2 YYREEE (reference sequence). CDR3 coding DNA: TGTGCCAGCAGCTTGGAAGGGTTTTGGCCCTCACCCCTCCACTTT. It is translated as CASSLEGFWPSPLHF.

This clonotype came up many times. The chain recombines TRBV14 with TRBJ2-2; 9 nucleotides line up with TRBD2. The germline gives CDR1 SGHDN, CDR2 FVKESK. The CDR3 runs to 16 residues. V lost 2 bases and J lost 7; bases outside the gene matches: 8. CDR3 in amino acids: CASSQIAGANNGELFF. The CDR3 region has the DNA TGTGCCAGCAGCCAAATAGCGGGAGCCAATAACGGGGAGCTGTTTTTT.

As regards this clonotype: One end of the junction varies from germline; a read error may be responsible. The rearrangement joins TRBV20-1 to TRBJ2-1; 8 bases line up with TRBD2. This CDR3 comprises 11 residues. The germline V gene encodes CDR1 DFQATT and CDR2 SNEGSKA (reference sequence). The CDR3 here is CSAGTRFEQSF. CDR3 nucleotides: TGCAGTGCGGGGACTAGATTTGAGCAGTCCTTC.

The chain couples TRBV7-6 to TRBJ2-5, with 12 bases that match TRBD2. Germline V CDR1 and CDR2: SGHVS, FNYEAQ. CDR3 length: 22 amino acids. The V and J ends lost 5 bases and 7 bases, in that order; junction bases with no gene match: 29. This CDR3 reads CASSPVPPGLAGVTAGRGTQYF. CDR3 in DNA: TGTGCCAGCAGCCCCGTCCCCCCGGGACTAGCGGGCGTAACCGCCGGACGGGGGACCCAGTACTTC. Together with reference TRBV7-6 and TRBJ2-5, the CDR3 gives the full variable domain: GAGVSQSPRYKVTKRGQDVALRCDPISGHVSLYWYRQALGQGPEFLTYFNYEAQQDKSGLPNDRFSAERPEGSISTLTIQRTEQRDSAMYRCASSPVPPGLAGVTAGRGTQYFGPGTRLLVL.

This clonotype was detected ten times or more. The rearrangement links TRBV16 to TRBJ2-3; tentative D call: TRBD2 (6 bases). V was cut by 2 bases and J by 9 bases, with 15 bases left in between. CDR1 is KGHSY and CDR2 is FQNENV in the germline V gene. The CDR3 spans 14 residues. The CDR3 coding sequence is TGTGCCAGCAGCCAAGGAGACGGGGGTTTGACGCAGTATTTT. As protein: CASSQGDGGLTQYF.

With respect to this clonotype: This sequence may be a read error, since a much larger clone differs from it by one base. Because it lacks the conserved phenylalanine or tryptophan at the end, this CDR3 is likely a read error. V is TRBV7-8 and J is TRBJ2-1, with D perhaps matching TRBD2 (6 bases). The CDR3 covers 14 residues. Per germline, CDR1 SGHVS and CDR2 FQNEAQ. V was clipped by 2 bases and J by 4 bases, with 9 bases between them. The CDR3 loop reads CASSLRGNYNEQFL. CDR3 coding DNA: TGTGCCAGCAGCTTACGGGGGAATTACAATGAGCAGTTCCTC.

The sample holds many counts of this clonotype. The chain's CDR3 is CASRKGSGTAQETQYF. The DNA of the CDR3 is TGTGCCAGCAGGAAAGGGTCGGGAACCGCCCAAGAGACCCAGTACTTC. The V and J genes are TRBV6-2 or TRBV6-3 and TRBJ2-5, with a weak D call TRBD2 (5 bases). Trimming shortened V by 6 bases and J by 1 base, and 18 bases separated the two germline ends. This CDR3 region has 16 residues. The germline V gene has CDR1 MNHEY and CDR2 SVGEGT.

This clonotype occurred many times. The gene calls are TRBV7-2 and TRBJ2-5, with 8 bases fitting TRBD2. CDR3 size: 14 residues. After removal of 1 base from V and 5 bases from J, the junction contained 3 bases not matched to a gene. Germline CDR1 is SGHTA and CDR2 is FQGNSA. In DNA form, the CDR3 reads TGTGCCAGCAGCTTAGGACTAGCGAGGGAGACCCAGTACTTC. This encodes CASSLGLARETQYF. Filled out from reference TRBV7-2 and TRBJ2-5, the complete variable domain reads GAGVSQSPSNKVTEKGKDVELRCDPISGHTALYWYRQSLGQGLEFLIYFQGNSAPDKSGLPSDRFSAERTGGSVSTLTIQRTQQEDSAVYLCASSLGLARETQYFGPGTRLLVL.

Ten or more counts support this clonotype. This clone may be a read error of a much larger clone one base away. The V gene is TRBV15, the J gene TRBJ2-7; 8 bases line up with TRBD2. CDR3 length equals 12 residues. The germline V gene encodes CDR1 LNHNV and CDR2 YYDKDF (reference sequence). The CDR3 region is CATSRPQREQCF. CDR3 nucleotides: TGTGCCACCAGCAGACCCCAGCGGGAGCAGTGCTTC. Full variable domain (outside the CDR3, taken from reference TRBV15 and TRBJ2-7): DAMVIQNPRYQVTQFGKPVTLSCSQTLNHNVMYWYQQKSSQAPKLLFHYYDKDFNNEADTPDNFQSRRPNTSFCFLDIRSPGLGDTAMYLCATSRPQREQCFGPGTRLTVT.

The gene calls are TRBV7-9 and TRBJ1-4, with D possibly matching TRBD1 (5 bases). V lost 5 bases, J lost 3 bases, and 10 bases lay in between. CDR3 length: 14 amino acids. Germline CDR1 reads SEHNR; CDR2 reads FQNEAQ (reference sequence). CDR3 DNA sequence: TGTGCCAGCAGCCCAGGGTTCCCTAATGAAAAACTGTTTTTT. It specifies CASSPGFPNEKLFF.